These 16 T cell receptor beta chains were all obtained from the same sample, sequenced in a study of blood T cell repertoires in COVID-19. Clones were sequenced by immunoSEQ multiplex PCR, and TCRdb holds only the in-frame ones, with some missing. The table has about 120,000 clones, over 75% seen once. Input material: peripheral blood. These receptors all stem from an elderly man with active or convalescent COVID-19.

The CDR3: CASSLDRGSPLHF. The CDR3 coding sequence is TGTGCCAGCAGCTTAGACAGGGGATCACCCCTCCACTTT. The J gene is TRBJ1-6, the V gene TRBV7-7; 7 bases are a match to TRBD1. With 1 base clipped from V and 10 bases from J, the junction kept 1 base outside the gene matches. Per germline, CDR1 SSHAT and CDR2 FNYEAQ (reference sequence). CDR3 size: 13 residues. Variable domain in full (rest from reference TRBV7-7 and TRBJ1-6): GAGVSQSPRYKVTKRGQDVTLRCDPISSHATLYWYQQALGQGPEFLTYFNYEAQPDKSGLPSDRFSAERPEGSISTLTIQRTEQRDSAMYRCASSLDRGSPLHFGNGTRLTVT.

Comment on this clone: Other DNA variants within this sample encode the same CDR3. The V call is TRBV9, the J call TRBJ2-7; TRBD1 agrees at 12 bases. Germline CDR1 and CDR2: SGDLS and YYNGEE. V shed 2 bases, J shed 4 bases, and the junction held 1 base outside the gene matches. The CDR3 runs 14 residues. The CDR3 coding sequence is TGTGCCAGCAGCGTGGGACAGGGGGCGTACGAGCAGTACTTC. This encodes CASSVGQGAYEQYF. Supplemented by reference TRBV9 and TRBJ2-7, the full variable domain reads DSGVTQTPKHLITATGQRVTLRCSPRSGDLSVYWYQQSLDQGLQFLIQYYNGEERAKGNILERFSAQQFPDLHSELNLSSLELGDSALYFCASSVGQGAYEQYFGPGTRLTVT.

V gene TRBV3-1 (or the pseudogene TRBV3-2) combines with J gene TRBJ2-7, with TRBD2 matching 7 bases. CDR3 length equals 18 residues. Germline CDR1 reads LGHDT; CDR2 reads YNNKEL (reference sequence). V gave up 0 bases and J gave up 2 bases; unmatched junction bases: 13. CDR3 sequence (DNA): TGTGCCAGCAGCCAAGATAAGCTAGCGGAATTAGTGGCCTACGAGCAGTACTTC. Translating it yields CASSQDKLAELVAYEQYF.

Remarks on this clone: The junction does not match germline at one end; this may be a read error. The J gene is TRBJ1-6, the V gene TRBV7-8; maybe TRBD1 (5 bases). The V gene's germline CDR1 is SGHVS and CDR2 FQNEAQ. CDR3 length: 15 amino acids. For the CDR3, the DNA is TGTGCCAGCAGATTAGCCTGGGGGGGGAATTCACCCCTCCACTTT. This translates into CASRLAWGGNSPLHF.

This clone has a count of ten or more. V is TRBV2 and J is TRBJ2-7, with a weak D call TRBD1 (6 bases). Per germline, CDR1 SNHLY and CDR2 FYNNEI. The germline V and J ends were trimmed by 7 bases and 0 bases, with 22 bases remaining between them. The CDR3 totals 17 residues. The CDR3 protein is CASKVGPGVGSSYEQYF. In DNA, the CDR3 is TGTGCCAGCAAAGTGGGACCAGGGGTAGGGAGCTCCTACGAGCAGTACTTC.

This clone appeared a single time. The chain carries TRBV29-1 and TRBJ2-7, with TRBD1 matching over 11 bases. V shed 7 bases and J 5 bases; nucleotides not matched to a gene: 7. The CDR3 covers 13 residues. CDR1 is SQVTM, CDR2 ANQGSEA, per germline. In DNA, the CDR3 is TGCAGCGGGAGAGGACAGGGGGCTGACGAGCAGTACTTC. The encoded protein is CSGRGQGADEQYF.

The chain joins TRBV9 to TRBJ2-2; maybe TRBD2 (5 bases). The CDR3 covers 15 residues. V was cut by 4 bases and J by 2 bases, with 12 bases left in between. Germline CDR1 and CDR2: SGDLS and YYNGEE. CDR3 DNA sequence: TGTGCCAGCAGCCCCCGGGGAGACAACACCGGGGAGCTGTTTTTT. Translating gives CASSPRGDNTGELFF.

This chain's CDR3 is CASSLRTWSSAGANVLTF. The CDR3 DNA sequence: TGTGCCAGCAGTTTGCGGACATGGTCTTCAGCTGGGGCCAACGTCCTGACTTTC. This chain joins TRBV27 and TRBJ2-6; D perhaps matches TRBD1 (5 bases). The V end lost 3 bases, the J end lost 2 bases, and 17 bases lay between the germline ends. CDR1 and CDR2 from the germline V gene are MNHEY and SMNVEV (reference sequence). The CDR3 has 18 amino acids.

V usage is TRBV9 and J usage is TRBJ1-2; TRBD1 aligns across 8 bases. This CDR3 has 15 residues. Germline V lookup: CDR1 SGDLS, CDR2 YYNGEE. Trimming at V came to 5 bases and at J to 7 bases, leaving 13 bases not matched to a gene. DNA of the CDR3: TGTGCCAGCAGTGGATCGGGACAGGTAAAAGGTGGCTACACCTTC. It is translated as CASSGSGQVKGGYTF.

The genes are TRBV19 and TRBJ2-2, with a possible D match to TRBD1 (7 bases). This CDR3 region has 13 residues. Per the germline V gene, CDR1 is LNHDA and CDR2 is SQIVND (reference sequence). Trimming removed 10 bases at V and 4 bases at J, with 13 bases between. The CDR3 reads CATRGVGTGELFF. Here the CDR3 DNA reads TGTGCCACCAGGGGGGTCGGCACCGGGGAGCTGTTTTTT.

This clone was detected only a few times. V and J are TRBV7-3 and TRBJ2-1; 8 bases fit TRBD2. Germline CDR1 and CDR2: SGHTA and FQGTGA. J lost 9 bases, V lost 5 bases, and 15 bases had no gene match. CDR3 length equals 16 residues. Here the CDR3 DNA reads TGTGCCAGCAGCATCACGACTAGCGCCCTAAGGGGTGAGCAGTTCTTC. This codes for CASSITTSALRGEQFF. Full variable domain (remainder filled in from reference TRBV7-3 and TRBJ2-1): GAGVSQTPSNKVTEKGKYVELRCDPISGHTALYWYRQSLGQGPEFLIYFQGTGAADDSGLPNDRFFAVRPEGSVSTLKIQRTERGDSAVYLCASSITTSALRGEQFFGPGTRLTVL.

The chain has TRBV6-2 or TRBV6-3 and TRBJ2-4; TRBD2 matches 10 bases. The germline V gene encodes CDR1 MNHEY and CDR2 SVGEGT. The CDR3 has 16 residues. V shed 5 bases and J 1 base; nucleotides not matched to a gene: 5. CDR3 loop: CASSSGGADAKNIQYF. In DNA form, the CDR3 reads TGTGCCAGCAGTAGCGGGGGGGCCGACGCCAAAAACATTCAGTACTTC.

This clone has just a few counts. The rearrangement joins TRBV5-4 to TRBJ1-2; D not certain. Germline V gene data show CDR1 as SGHNT and CDR2 as YYREEE (reference sequence). This CDR3 is built from 15 residues. The V and J ends lost 4 bases and 1 base respectively, with 14 bases between them. Here the CDR3 reads CASSRLPQSNYGYTF. The DNA of the CDR3 is TGTGCCAGCAGCCGTCTACCACAGAGTAACTATGGCTACACCTTC.

This chain connects TRBV5-4 to TRBJ1-2, with a possible D match to TRBD1 (6 bases). V shed 4 bases and J shed 8 bases, with 18 bases lying between them. From germline, CDR1 is SGHNT and CDR2 YYREEE (reference sequence). The CDR3 totals 14 residues. In DNA, the CDR3 is TGTGCCAGCAGCCGTCATACAGGGATTGGAGGCTACACCTTC. Translating gives CASSRHTGIGGYTF. The full variable domain, with the rest looked up from reference TRBV5-4 and TRBJ1-2, is ETGVTQSPTHLIKTRGQQVTLRCSSQSGHNTVSWYQQALGQGPQFIFQYYREEENGRGNFPPRFSGLQFPNYSSELNVNALELDDSALYLCASSRHTGIGGYTFGSGTRLTVV.

The chain employs TRBV18 and TRBJ1-3, with 7 bases matching TRBD1. The CDR3 sequence is 13 residues long. The germline CDR1 and CDR2 sequences are KGHSH and LQKENI. V lost 3 bases to trimming and J lost 8 bases; unmatched junction nucleotides: 4. The CDR3 loop is CASSPLQGDTIYF. The CDR3 DNA follows: TGTGCCAGCTCACCGTTGCAGGGGGACACCATATATTTT.

V and J are TRBV30 and TRBJ2-7; perhaps TRBD2 as D (5 bases). The CDR3 is made up of 13 amino acids. Germline lookup yields CDR1 GTSNPN and CDR2 SVGIG (reference sequence). In nucleotides, the CDR3 is TGTGCTGGACTCAGCCGCCAGTCCTACGAGCAGTACTTC. Protein: CAGLSRQSYEQYF.